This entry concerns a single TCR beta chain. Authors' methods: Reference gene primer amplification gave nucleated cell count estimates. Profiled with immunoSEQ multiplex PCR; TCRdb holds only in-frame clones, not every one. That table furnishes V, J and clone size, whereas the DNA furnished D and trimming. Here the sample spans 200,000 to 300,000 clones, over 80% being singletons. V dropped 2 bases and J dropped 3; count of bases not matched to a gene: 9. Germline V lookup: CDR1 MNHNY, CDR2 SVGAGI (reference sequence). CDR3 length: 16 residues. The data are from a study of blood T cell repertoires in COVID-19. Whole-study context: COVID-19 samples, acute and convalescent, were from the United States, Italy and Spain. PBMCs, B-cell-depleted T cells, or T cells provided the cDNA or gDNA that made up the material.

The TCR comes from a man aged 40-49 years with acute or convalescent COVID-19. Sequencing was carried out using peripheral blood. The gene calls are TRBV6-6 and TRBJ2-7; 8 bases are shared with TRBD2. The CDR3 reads CASSYKIGSGNYEQYF. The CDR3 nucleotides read TGTGCCAGCAGTTACAAAATTGGTAGCGGGAACTACGAGCAGTACTTC.